This T cell receptor (beta chain) was observed in a study of CD8 T cells in Susac syndrome. An amount of RNA that ranged from roughly 0.45 to 1 ug was reverse transcribed with random hexamers. Using its own MiXCR run on the immunoSEQ multiplex PCR reads, TCRdb lists one record per CDR3 protein. The sample lists some 130,000 distinct CDR3 sequences, 85% to 95% occurring once. Comment on this clonotype: What it binds is not known.

From blood CD8+ and CD4+ T cells, TCR beta sequences were generated. TEMRA cells were FACS-enriched and CD8+ and CD4+ T cells negatively isolated. Germline assignment: CDR1 MNHEY and CDR2 SVGAGI. The germline V and J ends were trimmed by 0 bases and 6 bases, with 8 bases remaining between them. The CDR3 is 14 amino acids. General study points: In Susac syndrome, CD8+ expansion was highest in TEMRA and active disease.

V usage is TRBV6-5 and J usage is TRBJ2-2; D is possibly TRBD1 (5 bases). This clonotype was obtained from a human donor with Susac syndrome. Input material: CD8+ T cells from PBMCs. The CDR3 region is CASSYSPGSGELFF. CDR3 nucleotides: TGTGCCAGCAGTTACTCGCCAGGGTCCGGGGAGCTGTTTTTT.